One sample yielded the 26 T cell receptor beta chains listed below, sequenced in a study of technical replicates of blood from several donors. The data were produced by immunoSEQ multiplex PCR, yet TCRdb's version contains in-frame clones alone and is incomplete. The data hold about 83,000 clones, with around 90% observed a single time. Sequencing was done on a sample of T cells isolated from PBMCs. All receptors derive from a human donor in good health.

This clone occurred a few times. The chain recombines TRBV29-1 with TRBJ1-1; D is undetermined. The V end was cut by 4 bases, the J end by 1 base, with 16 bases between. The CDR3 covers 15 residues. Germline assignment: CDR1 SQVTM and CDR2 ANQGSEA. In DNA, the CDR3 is TGCAGCGTTGCAGTAAGCGGAACGGAGAACACTGAAGCTTTCTTT. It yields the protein CSVAVSGTENTEAFF.

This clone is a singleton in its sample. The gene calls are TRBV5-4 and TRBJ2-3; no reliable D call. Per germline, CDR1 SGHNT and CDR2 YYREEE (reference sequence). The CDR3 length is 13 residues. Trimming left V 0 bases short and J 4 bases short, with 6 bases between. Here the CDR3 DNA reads TGTGCCAGCAGCTTGGGGCTAGCAGATACGCAGTATTTT. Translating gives CASSLGLADTQYF.

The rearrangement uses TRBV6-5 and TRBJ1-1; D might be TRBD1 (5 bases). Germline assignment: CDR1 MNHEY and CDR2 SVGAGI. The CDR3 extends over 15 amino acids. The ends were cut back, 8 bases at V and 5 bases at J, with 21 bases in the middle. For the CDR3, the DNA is TGTGCCAGCTCCTCGGCCCTTGACAGAGATACTGAAGCTTTCTTT. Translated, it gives CASSSALDRDTEAFF.

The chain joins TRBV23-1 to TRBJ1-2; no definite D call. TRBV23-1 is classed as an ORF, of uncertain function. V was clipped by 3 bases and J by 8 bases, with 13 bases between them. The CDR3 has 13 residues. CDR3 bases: TGCGCCAGCAGTCATCGGTCAGGAAAAGGCTACACCTTC. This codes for CASSHRSGKGYTF.

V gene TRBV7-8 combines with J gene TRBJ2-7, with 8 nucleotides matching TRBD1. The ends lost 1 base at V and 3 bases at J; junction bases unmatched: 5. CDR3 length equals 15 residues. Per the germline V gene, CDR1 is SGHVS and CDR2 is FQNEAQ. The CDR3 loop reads CASSLGAGGFYEQYF. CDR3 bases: TGTGCCAGCAGCTTAGGGGCAGGGGGCTTCTACGAGCAGTACTTC.

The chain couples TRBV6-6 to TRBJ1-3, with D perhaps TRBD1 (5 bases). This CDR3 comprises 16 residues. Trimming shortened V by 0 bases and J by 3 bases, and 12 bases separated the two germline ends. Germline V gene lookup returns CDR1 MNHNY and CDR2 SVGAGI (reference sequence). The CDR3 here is CASSYSEGVIGNTIYF. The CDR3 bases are TGTGCCAGCAGTTACTCGGAAGGGGTAATTGGAAACACCATATATTTT.

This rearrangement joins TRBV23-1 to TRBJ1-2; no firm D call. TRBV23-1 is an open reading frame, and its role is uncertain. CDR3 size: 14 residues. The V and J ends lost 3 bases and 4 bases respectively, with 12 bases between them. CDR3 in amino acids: CASSHLSNVYGYTF. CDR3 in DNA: TGCGCCAGCAGTCATCTCAGTAACGTCTATGGCTACACCTTC.

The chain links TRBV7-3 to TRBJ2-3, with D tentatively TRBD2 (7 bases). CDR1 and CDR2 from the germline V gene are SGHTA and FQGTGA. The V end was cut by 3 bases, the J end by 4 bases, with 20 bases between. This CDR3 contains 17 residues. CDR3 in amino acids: CASSLGLRTRGADTQYF. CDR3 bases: TGTGCCAGCAGCTTGGGGTTGCGGACTAGGGGGGCAGATACGCAGTATTTT.

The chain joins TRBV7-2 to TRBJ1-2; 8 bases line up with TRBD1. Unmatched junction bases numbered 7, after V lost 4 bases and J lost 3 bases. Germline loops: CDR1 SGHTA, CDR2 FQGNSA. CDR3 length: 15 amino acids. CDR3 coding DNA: TGTGCCAGCAGCTGGTTGACAGGGGACCACTATGGCTACACCTTC. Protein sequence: CASSWLTGDHYGYTF.

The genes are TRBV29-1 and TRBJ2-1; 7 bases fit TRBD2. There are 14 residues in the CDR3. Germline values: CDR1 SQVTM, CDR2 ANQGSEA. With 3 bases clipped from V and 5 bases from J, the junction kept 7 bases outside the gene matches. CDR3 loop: CSVESLADNNEQFF. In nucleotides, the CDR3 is TGCAGCGTTGAGAGTCTAGCGGACAACAATGAGCAGTTCTTC.

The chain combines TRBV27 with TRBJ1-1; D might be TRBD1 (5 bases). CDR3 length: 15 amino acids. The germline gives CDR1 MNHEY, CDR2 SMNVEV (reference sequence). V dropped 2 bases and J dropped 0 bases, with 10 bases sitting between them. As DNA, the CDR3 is TGTGCCAGCAGTTTACAGGGCCGGATGAACACTGAAGCTTTCTTT. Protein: CASSLQGRMNTEAFF.

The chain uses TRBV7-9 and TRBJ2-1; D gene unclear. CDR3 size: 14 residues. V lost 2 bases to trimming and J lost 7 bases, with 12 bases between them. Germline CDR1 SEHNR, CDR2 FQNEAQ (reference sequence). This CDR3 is CASSLSAVINEQFF. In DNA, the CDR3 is TGTGCCAGCAGCTTATCCGCAGTCATTAATGAGCAGTTCTTC. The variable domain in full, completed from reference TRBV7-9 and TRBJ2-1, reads DTGVSQNPRHKITKRGQNVTFRCDPISEHNRLYWYRQTLGQGPEFLTYFQNEAQLEKSRLLSDRFSAERPKGSFSTLEIQRTEQGDSAMYLCASSLSAVINEQFFGPGTRLTVL.

CDR3 nucleotide sequence: TGTGCCAGCAGCCCGCGGGAAACCGGGGAGCTGTTTTTT. This translates into CASSPRETGELFF. The rearrangement uses TRBV14 and TRBJ2-2; D perhaps matches TRBD2 (6 bases). The ends were cut back, 4 bases at V and 5 bases at J, with 8 bases in the middle. CDR1 and CDR2 from the germline V gene are SGHDN and FVKESK. The CDR3 covers 13 residues.

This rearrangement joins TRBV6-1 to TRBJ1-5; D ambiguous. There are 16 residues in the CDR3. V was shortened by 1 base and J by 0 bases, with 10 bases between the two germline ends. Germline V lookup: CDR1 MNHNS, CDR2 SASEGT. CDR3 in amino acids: CASSEGRSHSNQPQHF. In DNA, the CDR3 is TGTGCCAGCAGTGAAGGCAGGTCGCATAGCAATCAGCCCCAGCATTTT.

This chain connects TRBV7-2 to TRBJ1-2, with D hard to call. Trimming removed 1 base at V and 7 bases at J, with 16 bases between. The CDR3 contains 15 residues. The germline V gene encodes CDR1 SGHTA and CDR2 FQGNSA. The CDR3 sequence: CASSLGRGLTFGYTF. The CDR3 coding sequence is TGTGCCAGCAGCTTAGGTAGAGGGCTAACTTTTGGCTACACCTTC.

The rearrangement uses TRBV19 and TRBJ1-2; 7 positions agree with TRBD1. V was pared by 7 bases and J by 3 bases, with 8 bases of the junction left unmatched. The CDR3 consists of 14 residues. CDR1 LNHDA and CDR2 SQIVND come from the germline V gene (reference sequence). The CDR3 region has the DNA TGTGCCAGTACCCTGACAGGGAATGACTATGGCTACACCTTC. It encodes CASTLTGNDYGYTF.

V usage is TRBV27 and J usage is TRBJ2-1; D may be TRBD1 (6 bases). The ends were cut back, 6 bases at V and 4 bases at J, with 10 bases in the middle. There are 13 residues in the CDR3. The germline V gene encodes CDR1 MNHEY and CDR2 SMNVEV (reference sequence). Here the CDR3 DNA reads TGTGCCAGCAGCCCAACAGGGTACAATGAGCAGTTCTTC. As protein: CASSPTGYNEQFF.

CDR3 sequence reads: CASSQDEVAPNNNEQFF. Written as DNA, the CDR3 is TGCGCCAGCAGCCAAGATGAGGTAGCGCCAAACAACAATGAGCAGTTCTTC. This rearrangement joins TRBV4-1 to TRBJ2-1, with D possibly TRBD2 on 5 matching bases. Trimming cost V 0 bases and J 5 bases, with 17 bases left between them. Germline V CDR1 and CDR2: MGHRA, YSYEKL. The CDR3 loop spans 17 amino acids.

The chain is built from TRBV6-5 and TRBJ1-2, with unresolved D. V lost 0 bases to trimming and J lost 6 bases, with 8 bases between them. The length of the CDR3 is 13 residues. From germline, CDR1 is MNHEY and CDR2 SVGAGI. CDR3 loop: CASSYSIGHGYTF. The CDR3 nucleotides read TGTGCCAGCAGTTACTCGATTGGGCATGGCTACACCTTC.

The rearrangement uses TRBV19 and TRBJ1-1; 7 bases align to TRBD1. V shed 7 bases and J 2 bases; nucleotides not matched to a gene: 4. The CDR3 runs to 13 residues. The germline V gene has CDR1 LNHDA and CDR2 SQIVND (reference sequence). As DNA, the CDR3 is TGTGCCAGTAAAGACAGGGCTAACACTGAAGCTTTCTTT. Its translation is CASKDRANTEAFF.

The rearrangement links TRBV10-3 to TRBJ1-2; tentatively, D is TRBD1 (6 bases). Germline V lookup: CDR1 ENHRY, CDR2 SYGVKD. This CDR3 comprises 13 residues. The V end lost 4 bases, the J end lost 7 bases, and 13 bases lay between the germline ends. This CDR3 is CAISGEGDFGYTF. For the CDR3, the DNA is TGTGCCATCAGTGGGGAGGGGGATTTTGGCTACACCTTC.

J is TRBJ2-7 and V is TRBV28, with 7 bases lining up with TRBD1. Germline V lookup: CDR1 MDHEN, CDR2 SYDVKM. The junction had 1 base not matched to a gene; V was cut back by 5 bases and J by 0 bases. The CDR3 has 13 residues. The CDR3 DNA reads TGTGCCAGCAGTAGGACAGGCTCCTACGAGCAGTACTTC. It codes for CASSRTGSYEQYF. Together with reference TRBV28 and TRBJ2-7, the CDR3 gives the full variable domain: DVKVTQSSRYLVKRTGEKVFLECVQDMDHENMFWYRQDPGLGLRLIYFSYDVKMKEKGDIPEGYSVSREKKERFSLILESASTNQTSMYLCASSRTGSYEQYFGPGTRLTVT.

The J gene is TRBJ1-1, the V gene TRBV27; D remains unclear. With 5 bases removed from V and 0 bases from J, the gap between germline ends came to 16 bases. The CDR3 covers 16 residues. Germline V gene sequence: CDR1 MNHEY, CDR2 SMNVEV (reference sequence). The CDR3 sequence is CASSELLNNMNTEAFF. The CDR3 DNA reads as TGTGCCAGCAGTGAACTGTTAAATAATATGAACACTGAAGCTTTCTTT.

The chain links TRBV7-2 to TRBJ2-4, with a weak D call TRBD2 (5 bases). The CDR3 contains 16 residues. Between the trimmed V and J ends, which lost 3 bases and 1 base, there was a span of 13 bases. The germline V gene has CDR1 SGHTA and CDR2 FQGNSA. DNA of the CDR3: TGTGCCAGCAGCTTGGACCCCGGGGAGGCCAAAAACATTCAGTACTTC. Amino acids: CASSLDPGEAKNIQYF.

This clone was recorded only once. The CDR3 spells CASYAPRAAPPYTF. The CDR3 DNA reads as TGTGCCAGCTACGCCCCCAGGGCCGCGCCCCCTTACACCTTC. V gene TRBV9 combines with J gene TRBJ1-2; D is possibly TRBD1 (5 bases). Trimming removed 7 bases at V and 11 bases at J, with 24 bases between. CDR3 length: 14 amino acids. Germline values: CDR1 SGDLS, CDR2 YYNGEE.

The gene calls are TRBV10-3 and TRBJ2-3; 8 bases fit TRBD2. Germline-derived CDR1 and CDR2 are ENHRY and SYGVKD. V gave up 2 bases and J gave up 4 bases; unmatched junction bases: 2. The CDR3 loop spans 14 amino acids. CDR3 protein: CAISEKREPDTQYF. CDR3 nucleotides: TGTGCCATCAGTGAGAAGCGGGAGCCAGATACGCAGTATTTT.